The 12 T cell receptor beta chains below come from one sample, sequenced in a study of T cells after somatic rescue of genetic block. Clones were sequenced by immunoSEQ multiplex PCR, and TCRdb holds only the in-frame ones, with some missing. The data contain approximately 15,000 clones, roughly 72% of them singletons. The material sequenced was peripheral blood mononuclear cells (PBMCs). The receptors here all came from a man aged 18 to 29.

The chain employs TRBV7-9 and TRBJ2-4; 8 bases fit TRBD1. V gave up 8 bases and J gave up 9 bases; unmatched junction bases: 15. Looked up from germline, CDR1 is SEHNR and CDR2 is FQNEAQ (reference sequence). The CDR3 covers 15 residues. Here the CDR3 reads CASLPSRGPTSIQYF. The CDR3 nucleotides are TGTGCCAGCCTCCCCTCCAGGGGGCCGACCAGCATTCAGTACTTC.

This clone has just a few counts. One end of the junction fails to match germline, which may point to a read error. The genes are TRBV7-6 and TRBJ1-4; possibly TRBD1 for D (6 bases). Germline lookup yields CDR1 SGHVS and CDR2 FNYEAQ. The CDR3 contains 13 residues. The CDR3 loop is CATSRGINEKLFF. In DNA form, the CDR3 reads TGTGCCACCAGCAGGGGTATTAATGAAAAACTGTTTTTT.

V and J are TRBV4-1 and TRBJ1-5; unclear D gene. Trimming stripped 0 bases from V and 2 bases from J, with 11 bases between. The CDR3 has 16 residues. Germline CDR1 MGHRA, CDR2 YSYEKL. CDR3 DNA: TGCGCCAGCAGCCAAGATAGAAGTAGGGGCAATCAGCCCCAGCATTTT. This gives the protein CASSQDRSRGNQPQHF.

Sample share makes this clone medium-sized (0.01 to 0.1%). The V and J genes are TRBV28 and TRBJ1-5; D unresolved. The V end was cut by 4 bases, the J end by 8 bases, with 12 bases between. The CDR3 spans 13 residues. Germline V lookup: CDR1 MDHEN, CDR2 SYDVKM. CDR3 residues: CASSSPGREPQHF. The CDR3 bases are TGTGCCAGCAGTTCTCCAGGCCGGGAGCCCCAGCATTTT.

The CDR3 DNA sequence: TGTGCCAGTAGTTCGACGACGTACCCAGATACGCAGTATTTT. Translation gives CASSSTTYPDTQYF. The chain joins TRBV19 to TRBJ2-3; D unresolved. The V gene lost 5 bases and the J gene lost 4 bases, with 13 bases spanning the gap. Germline V gives CDR1 LNHDA, CDR2 SQIVND (reference sequence). The CDR3 sequence is 14 residues long.

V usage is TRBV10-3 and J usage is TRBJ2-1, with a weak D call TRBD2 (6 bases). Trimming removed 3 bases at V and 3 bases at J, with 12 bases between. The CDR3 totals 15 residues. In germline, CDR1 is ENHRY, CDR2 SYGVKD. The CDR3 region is CAISDGGKSYNEQFF. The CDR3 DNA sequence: TGTGCCATCAGTGACGGCGGGAAGAGCTACAATGAGCAGTTCTTC.

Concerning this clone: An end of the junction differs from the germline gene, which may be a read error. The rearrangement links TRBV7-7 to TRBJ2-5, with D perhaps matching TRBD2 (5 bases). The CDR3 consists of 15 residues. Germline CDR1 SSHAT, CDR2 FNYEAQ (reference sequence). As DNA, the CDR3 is TGTGCTAGCAGCTTAGATAAGGGTTCGGGGGAGACCCAGTACTTC. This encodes CASSLDKGSGETQYF.

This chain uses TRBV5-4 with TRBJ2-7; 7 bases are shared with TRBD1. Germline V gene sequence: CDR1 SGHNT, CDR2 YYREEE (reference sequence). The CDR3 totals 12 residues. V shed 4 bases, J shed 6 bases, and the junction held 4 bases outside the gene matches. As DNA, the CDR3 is TGTGCCAGCAGCCCCGACAGGGTCGAGCAGTACTTC. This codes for CASSPDRVEQYF.

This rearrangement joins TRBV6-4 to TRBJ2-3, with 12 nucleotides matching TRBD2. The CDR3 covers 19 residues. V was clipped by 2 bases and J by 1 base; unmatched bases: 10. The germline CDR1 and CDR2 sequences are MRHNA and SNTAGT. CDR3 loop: CASSDPLAGGPNGTDTQYF. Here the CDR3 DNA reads TGTGCCAGCAGTGACCCCCTAGCGGGGGGGCCTAATGGCACAGATACGCAGTATTTT.

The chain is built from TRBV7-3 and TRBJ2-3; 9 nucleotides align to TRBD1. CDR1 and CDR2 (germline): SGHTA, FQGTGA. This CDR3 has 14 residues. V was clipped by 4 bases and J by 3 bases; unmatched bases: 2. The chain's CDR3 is CASSSGQGTDTQYF. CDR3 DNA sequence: TGTGCCAGCAGCTCGGGACAGGGAACAGATACGCAGTATTTT. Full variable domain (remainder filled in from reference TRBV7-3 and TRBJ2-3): GAGVSQTPSNKVTEKGKYVELRCDPISGHTALYWYRQSLGQGPEFLIYFQGTGAADDSGLPNDRFFAVRPEGSVSTLKIQRTERGDSAVYLCASSSGQGTDTQYFGPGTRLTVL.

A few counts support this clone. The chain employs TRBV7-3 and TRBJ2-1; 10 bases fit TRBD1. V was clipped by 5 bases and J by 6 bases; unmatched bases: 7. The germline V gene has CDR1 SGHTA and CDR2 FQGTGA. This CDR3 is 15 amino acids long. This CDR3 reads CASSLWGTGANEQFF. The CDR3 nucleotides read TGTGCCAGCAGCCTTTGGGGGACAGGGGCCAATGAGCAGTTCTTC.

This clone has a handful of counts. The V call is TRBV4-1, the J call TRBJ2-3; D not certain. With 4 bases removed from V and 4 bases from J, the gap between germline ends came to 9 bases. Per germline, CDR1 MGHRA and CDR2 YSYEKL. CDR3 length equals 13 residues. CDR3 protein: CASSPLPADTQYF. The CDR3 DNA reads TGCGCCAGCAGCCCTCTCCCGGCAGATACGCAGTATTTT.